This TCR beta chain was obtained from a study of T-cell memory formation after mild COVID-19. This clonotype was observed a few times. Its antigen is currently unknown. TCR alpha and TCR beta cDNA libraries carrying sample barcodes and UMIs were produced by 5'RACE using constant-segment primers. TCRdb redid the calling of the 5' RACE reads with MiXCR, one entry per CDR3 protein. The sample holds fewer than 350,000 distinct CDR3 sequences, over 15% seen once. Study conclusions and caveats: Clones that contracted from day 15 to 85 had balanced CD4/CD8; later expanders were CD4+ biased.

The CDR3 totals 15 residues. V gave up 6 bases and J gave up 1 base; unmatched junction bases: 8. The V gene's germline CDR1 is SGHDT and CDR2 YYEEEE. The sequenced sample was PBMCs or a T cell subset sorted from them (not recorded which). The chain is built from TRBV5-6 and TRBJ2-7; 9 positions match TRBD1. The sequence derives from a young man who had mild COVID-19 (a few samples of this study predate the infection). Cell type and time point are not known. The DNA of the CDR3 is TGTGCCAGCAACTTAATAGGGACAGGGTCCTACGAGCAGTACGTC. It translates to CASNLIGTGSYEQYV.